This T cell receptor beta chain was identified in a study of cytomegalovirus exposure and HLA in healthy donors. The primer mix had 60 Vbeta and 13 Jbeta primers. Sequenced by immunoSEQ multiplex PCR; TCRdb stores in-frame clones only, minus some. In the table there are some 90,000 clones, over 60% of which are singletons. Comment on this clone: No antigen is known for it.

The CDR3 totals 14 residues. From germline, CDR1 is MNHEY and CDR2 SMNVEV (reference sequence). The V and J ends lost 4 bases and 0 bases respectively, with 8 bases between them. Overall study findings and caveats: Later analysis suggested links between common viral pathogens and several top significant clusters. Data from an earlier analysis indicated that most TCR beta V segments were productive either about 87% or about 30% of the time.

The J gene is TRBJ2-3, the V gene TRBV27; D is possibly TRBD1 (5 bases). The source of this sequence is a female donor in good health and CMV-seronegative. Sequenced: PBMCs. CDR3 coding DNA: TGTGCCAGCAGTTGGGGCGAAAGCACAGATACGCAGTATTTT. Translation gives CASSWGESTDTQYF.